A single sample gave rise to the 10 T cell receptor beta chains below, sequenced in a study of radiation and T cells in renal cell carcinoma. Time point reported: blood 4 weeks post-SBRT, at nephrectomy. The sample's treatment: 15 Gy SBRT to primary tumor, nephrectomy 4 weeks later. The method was immunoSEQ multiplex PCR; TCRdb's version includes in-frame clones alone and lacks a portion of them. The sample contains tens of thousands of clones, approximately 90% of which appear only once. This specimen was blood, taken from a patient whose treatment included radiotherapy and nephrectomy. Source of these receptors: a woman between 65 and 79 years old with renal cell carcinoma.

The V gene is TRBV6-1, the J gene TRBJ1-1; D ambiguous. The CDR3 covers 10 residues. CDR1 and CDR2 (germline): MNHNS, SASEGT. Trimming took off 6 bases at V and 4 bases at J, with 3 bases between the two ends. CDR3 nucleotide sequence: TGTGCCAGCAGGGTCACTGAAGCTTTCTTT. This sequence encodes CASRVTEAFF.

The chain joins TRBV10-3 to TRBJ1-2, with 8 bases lining up with TRBD1. CDR3 length equals 15 residues. Germline trimming cut 6 bases from V and 4 bases from J; bases unmatched to any gene: 10. The germline V gene encodes CDR1 ENHRY and CDR2 SYGVKD. The DNA of the CDR3 is TGTGCCATCAGAGCCTCTGGACAGGGTGGCTATGGCTACACCTTC. It translates to CAIRASGQGGYGYTF.

This clone has only one observation. The V call is TRBV19, the J call TRBJ1-5; 10 bases match TRBD1. V dropped 5 bases and J dropped 4; count of bases not matched to a gene: 11. CDR1 LNHDA and CDR2 SQIVND come from the germline V gene (reference sequence). The CDR3 length is 17 residues. This CDR3 is CASSLLTGGRGNQPQHF. Here the CDR3 DNA reads TGTGCCAGTAGTTTATTGACAGGGGGCAGAGGAAATCAGCCCCAGCATTTT.

The chain employs TRBV6-5 and TRBJ2-7; 8 bases match TRBD1. The V gene end was trimmed by 2 bases and the J gene end by 9 bases; junction bases not matched to a gene: 9. CDR1 is MNHEY, CDR2 SVGAGI, per germline. This CDR3 has 14 amino acids. DNA for the CDR3: TGTGCCAGCAGTTACGCCGGGACAGGTGCGGGGCAGTACTTC. Translated, it gives CASSYAGTGAGQYF.

The rearrangement links TRBV9 to TRBJ1-3; a weak D match, TRBD1 (6 bases). This CDR3 has 19 amino acids. Trimming removed 0 bases at V and 9 bases at J, with 28 bases between. Germline values: CDR1 SGDLS, CDR2 YYNGEE. DNA for the CDR3: TGTGCCAGCAGCGTAGGGGGAGGGTGGCAACAGGGAATCAATCCCACCATATATTTT. It encodes CASSVGGGWQQGINPTIYF. Based on the CDR3 plus reference TRBV9 and TRBJ1-3, the full variable domain is DSGVTQTPKHLITATGQRVTLRCSPRSGDLSVYWYQQSLDQGLQFLIQYYNGEERAKGNILERFSAQQFPDLHSELNLSSLELGDSALYFCASSVGGGWQQGINPTIYFGEGSWLTVV.

This sequence joins TRBV2 and TRBJ2-5; D call uncertain. The CDR3 is 13 residues long. Trimming took 1 base from V and 8 from J, leaving 11 bases between them. Germline assignment: CDR1 SNHLY and CDR2 FYNNEI. CDR3 sequence reads: CASSEEARSTQYF. In DNA, the CDR3 is TGTGCCAGCAGTGAAGAAGCTAGATCCACCCAGTACTTC.

This chain uses TRBV19 with TRBJ1-1; D is possibly TRBD1 (6 bases). This CDR3 spans 14 amino acids. Looked up from germline, CDR1 is LNHDA and CDR2 is SQIVND (reference sequence). The V and J ends lost 7 bases and 5 bases respectively, with 17 bases between them. The CDR3 reads CASIRNRAETEAFF. The CDR3 region has the DNA TGTGCCAGTATAAGGAACAGGGCGGAAACTGAAGCTTTCTTT.

The rearrangement joins TRBV6-5 to TRBJ2-2; D uncertain. The V gene lost 2 bases and the J gene lost 0 bases, with 7 bases spanning the gap. The CDR3 spans 15 residues. Germline CDR1 and CDR2: MNHEY and SVGAGI. The CDR3 sequence: CASSYRKANTGELFF. CDR3 nucleotide sequence: TGTGCCAGCAGTTACCGTAAAGCGAACACCGGGGAGCTGTTTTTT.

V usage is TRBV6-1 and J usage is TRBJ1-2; weak D call: TRBD1 (5 bases). Germline V gene sequence: CDR1 MNHNS, CDR2 SASEGT. The V and J ends lost 8 bases and 8 bases respectively, with 18 bases between them. CDR3 length equals 13 residues. The CDR3 DNA reads as TGTGCCAGCCTCATCCTGGGCCAGGGCGGCTACACCTTC. Translation gives CASLILGQGGYTF.

CDR3 residues: CASSIVLGRRRYEQYF. CDR3 DNA: TGTGCCAGTAGTATAGTTCTGGGGCGGCGCCGCTACGAGCAGTACTTC. The rearrangement uses TRBV19 and TRBJ2-7; D is possibly TRBD1 (5 bases). The V end was cut by 1 base, the J end by 3 bases, with 16 bases between. Germline V lookup: CDR1 LNHDA, CDR2 SQIVND (reference sequence). The CDR3 loop spans 16 amino acids.